A single sample is the source of the 16 T cell receptor beta chains below, sequenced in a study of blood T cell repertoires in COVID-19. Only in-frame clones appear in the TCRdb table, and some are missing; sequencing was by immunoSEQ multiplex PCR. The table records under 25,000 clones, 65% to 90% of them present only once. Sequencing input: peripheral blood. The receptors were gathered from an older man with acute or convalescent COVID-19.

The rearrangement links TRBV19 to TRBJ2-2; the D gene is possibly TRBD1 (7 bases). Germline-derived CDR1 and CDR2 are LNHDA and SQIVND (reference sequence). CDR3 length equals 14 residues. V was clipped by 5 bases and J by 5 bases, with 12 bases between them. The CDR3 nucleotides read TGTGCCAGTAGTTCCCCAGGGGGGACCGGGGAGCTGTTTTTT. It is translated as CASSSPGGTGELFF.

The rearrangement joins TRBV27 to TRBJ1-4; TRBD1 is a possible D gene (5 bases). Germline V lookup: CDR1 MNHEY, CDR2 SMNVEV (reference sequence). The germline V and J ends were trimmed by 4 bases and 5 bases, with 14 bases remaining between them. The CDR3 contains 15 residues. CDR3 region: CASSSGAGRNEKLFF. CDR3 DNA sequence: TGTGCCAGCAGTTCTGGCGCAGGGCGGAATGAAAAACTGTTTTTT.

The rearrangement links TRBV19 to TRBJ1-4, with 8 nucleotides matching TRBD1. Germline V gene data show CDR1 as LNHDA and CDR2 as SQIVND (reference sequence). The CDR3 covers 12 residues. The CDR3 here is CAPQGGNEKLFF. CDR3 coding DNA: TGTGCTCCACAGGGGGGTAATGAAAAACTGTTTTTT.

This sequence joins TRBV7-2 and TRBJ1-5, with TRBD1 matching 11 bases. After removal of 5 bases from V and 7 bases from J, the junction contained 7 bases not matched to a gene. The CDR3 is 15 amino acids. From germline, CDR1 is SGHTA and CDR2 FQGNSA. CDR3 sequence: CASSDRDRGVQPQHF. CDR3 coding DNA: TGTGCCAGCAGCGATCGGGACAGGGGGGTCCAGCCCCAGCATTTT.

The chain carries TRBV6-5 and TRBJ2-5; D possibly corresponds to TRBD1 (6 bases). V shed 0 bases and J shed 4 bases, with 15 bases lying between them. The germline gives CDR1 MNHEY, CDR2 SVGAGI. This CDR3 is 16 amino acids long. The CDR3 spells CASSYSRQGSGETQYF. CDR3 nucleotides: TGTGCCAGCAGTTACTCGCGGCAGGGGTCGGGAGAGACCCAGTACTTC.

The gene calls are TRBV6-5 and TRBJ1-4, with 11 bases identical to TRBD1. Germline V gene lookup returns CDR1 MNHEY and CDR2 SVGAGI. V shed 4 bases and J 5 bases; nucleotides not matched to a gene: 3. The CDR3 has 15 amino acids. In DNA form, the CDR3 reads TGTGCCAGCAGTTCCCGGGACAGGGGGAATGAAAAACTGTTTTTT. It specifies CASSSRDRGNEKLFF.

The rearrangement joins TRBV7-9 to TRBJ1-3; D call uncertain. This CDR3 has 13 residues. Germline CDR1 reads SEHNR; CDR2 reads FQNEAQ (reference sequence). The ends were cut back, 2 bases at V and 3 bases at J, with 5 bases in the middle. The CDR3 loop reads CASSLSLGNTIYF. In nucleotides, the CDR3 is TGTGCCAGCAGCTTATCCCTTGGAAACACCATATATTTT.

V gene TRBV5-1 combines with J gene TRBJ2-6; 11 nucleotides match TRBD1. Germline CDR1 reads SGHRS; CDR2 reads YFSETQ. The V gene end was trimmed by 4 bases and the J gene end by 2 bases; junction bases not matched to a gene: 2. This CDR3 is built from 16 residues. The CDR3 nucleotides are TGCGCCAGCAGCGGGGGACAGGGGGCTGGGGCCAACGTCCTGACTTTC. Residues: CASSGGQGAGANVLTF.

The rearrangement joins TRBV11-2 to TRBJ2-5; 11 bases are a match to TRBD2. V trimming: 2 bases; J trimming: 5 bases; junction bases outside the gene matches: 4. The CDR3 totals 15 residues. Germline V gene lookup returns CDR1 SGHAT and CDR2 FQNNGV. For the CDR3, the DNA is TGTGCCAGCAGCTTAACCCGGACTAGCGGGGAGACCCAGTACTTC. The encoded protein is CASSLTRTSGETQYF.

The chain links TRBV12-3 or TRBV12-4 to TRBJ1-1; D gene unclear. Trimming pared 2 bases from V and 0 bases from J, leaving 4 bases between. The CDR3 totals 13 residues. CDR3 in amino acids: CASSLLLNTEAFF. The CDR3 coding sequence is TGTGCCAGCAGTTTACTCTTGAACACTGAAGCTTTCTTT.

V and J are TRBV6-5 and TRBJ2-3, with 8 bases fitting TRBD2. The CDR3 totals 15 residues. Trimming cost V 9 bases and J 4 bases; bases outside gene matches: 12. CDR1 and CDR2 from the germline V gene are MNHEY and SVGAGI. The CDR3 loop is CASARVAGNSDTQYF. For the CDR3, the DNA is TGTGCCAGTGCCCGGGTAGCGGGGAATTCAGATACGCAGTATTTT.

The chain carries TRBV7-9 and TRBJ2-6; D uncertain. The germline V and J ends were trimmed by 0 bases and 4 bases, with 10 bases remaining between them. The CDR3 has 16 residues. In germline, CDR1 is SEHNR, CDR2 FQNEAQ (reference sequence). The CDR3 sequence: CASSLAGREGANVLTF. As DNA, the CDR3 is TGTGCCAGCAGCTTAGCTGGGCGAGAAGGGGCCAACGTCCTGACTTTC.

The CDR3 coding sequence is TGTGCCAGCAGCGCACAGGGGGGAAACACTGAAGCTTTCTTT. Encoded protein: CASSAQGGNTEAFF. This sequence joins TRBV5-4 and TRBJ1-1, with 8 bases lining up with TRBD1. Germline V CDR1 and CDR2: SGHNT, YYREEE (reference sequence). The CDR3 consists of 14 residues. After removal of 4 bases from V and 2 bases from J, the junction contained 4 bases not matched to a gene.

This sequence joins TRBV7-3 and TRBJ2-1; TRBD2 matches 10 bases. V shed 6 bases and J 5 bases; nucleotides not matched to a gene: 4. The germline CDR1 and CDR2 sequences are SGHTA and FQGTGA. The CDR3 runs 14 residues. DNA of the CDR3: TGTGCCAGCAGGTTAGCGGGAGGAGACAATGAGCAGTTCTTC. Amino acid sequence: CASRLAGGDNEQFF.

This rearrangement joins TRBV18 to TRBJ2-7, with 9 bases lining up with TRBD2. CDR1 and CDR2 from the germline V gene are KGHSH and LQKENI. The CDR3 sequence is 15 residues long. Trimming cost V 1 base and J 0 bases; bases outside gene matches: 1. CDR3 nucleotides: TGTGCCAGCTCACCACGGACTAGCGACTCCTACGAGCAGTACTTC. Translated, it gives CASSPRTSDSYEQYF.

This chain connects TRBV2 to TRBJ1-5; D remains unclear. CDR1 and CDR2 from the germline V gene are SNHLY and FYNNEI. Trimming took 6 bases from V and 7 from J, leaving 10 bases between them. There are 12 residues in the CDR3. The CDR3 here is CASSLEAQPQHF. CDR3 bases: TGTGCCAGCAGCTTAGAGGCCCAGCCCCAGCATTTT.